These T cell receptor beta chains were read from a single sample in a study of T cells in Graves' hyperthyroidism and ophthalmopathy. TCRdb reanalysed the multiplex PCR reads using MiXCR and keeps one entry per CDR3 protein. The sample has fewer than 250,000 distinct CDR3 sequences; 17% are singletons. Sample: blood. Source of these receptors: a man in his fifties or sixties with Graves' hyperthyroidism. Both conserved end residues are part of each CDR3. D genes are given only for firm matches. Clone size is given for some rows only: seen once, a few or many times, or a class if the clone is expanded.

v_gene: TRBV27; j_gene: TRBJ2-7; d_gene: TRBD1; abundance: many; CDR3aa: CASSLTTGGGEQYF; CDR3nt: TGTGCCAGCAGTCTAACGACAGGGGGGGGCGAGCAGTACTTC
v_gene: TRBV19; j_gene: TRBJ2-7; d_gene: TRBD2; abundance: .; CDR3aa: CASSRLAGGSYEQYF; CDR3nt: TGTGCCAGTAGCAGACTAGCGGGGGGCTCCTACGAGCAGTACTTC
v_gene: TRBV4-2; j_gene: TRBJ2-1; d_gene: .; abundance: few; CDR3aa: CASSQGEAEQFF; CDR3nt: TGTGCCAGCAGCCAAGGTGAGGCTGAGCAGTTCTTC
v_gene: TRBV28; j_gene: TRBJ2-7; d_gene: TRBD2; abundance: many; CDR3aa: CASSLYKRGRSSYEQYF; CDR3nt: TGTGCCAGCAGTTTATATAAGCGGGGAAGGAGCTCCTACGAGCAGTACTTC
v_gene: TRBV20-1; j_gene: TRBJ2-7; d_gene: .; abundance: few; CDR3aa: CSASPLARSSSYEQYF; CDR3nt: TGCAGTGCTAGTCCGCTAGCGAGATCGAGCTCCTACGAGCAGTACTTC
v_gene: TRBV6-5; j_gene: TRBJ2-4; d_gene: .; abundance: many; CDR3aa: CASSYSSVGMGPGIQYF; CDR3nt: TGTGCCAGCAGTTACTCGAGTGTGGGAATGGGCCCAGGCATTCAGTACTTC
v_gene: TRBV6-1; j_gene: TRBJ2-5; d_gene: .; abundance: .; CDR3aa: CASSDGPPRGTQYF; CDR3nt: TGTGCCAGCAGTGACGGGCCCCCCAGGGGGACCCAGTACTTC
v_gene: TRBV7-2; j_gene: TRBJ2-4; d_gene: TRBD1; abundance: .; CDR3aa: CASSRTGVNIQYF; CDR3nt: TGTGCCAGCAGCAGGACAGGGGTGAACATTCAGTACTTC
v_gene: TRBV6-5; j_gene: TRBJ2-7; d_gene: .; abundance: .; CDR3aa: CASSYSGPEVYF; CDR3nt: TGTGCCAGCAGTTACTCCGGGCCCGAGGTGTACTTC
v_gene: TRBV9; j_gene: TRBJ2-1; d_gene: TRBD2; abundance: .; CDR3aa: CASSVGLAGGANEQFF; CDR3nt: TGTGCCAGCAGCGTAGGACTAGCGGGAGGGGCAAATGAGCAGTTCTTC
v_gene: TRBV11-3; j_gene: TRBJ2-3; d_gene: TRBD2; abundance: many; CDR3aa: CASSLRAGGPTDTQYF; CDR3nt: TGTGCCAGCAGCTTACGGGCGGGAGGGCCCACAGATACGCAGTATTTT
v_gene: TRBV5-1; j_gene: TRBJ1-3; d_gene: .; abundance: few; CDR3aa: CASSLVVEGNTIYF; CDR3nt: TGCGCCAGCAGCTTGGTGGTGGAAGGAAACACCATATATTTT
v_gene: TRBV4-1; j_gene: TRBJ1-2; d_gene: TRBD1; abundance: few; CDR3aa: CASSRAPGQGARGYTF; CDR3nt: TGCGCCAGCAGCCGGGCCCCGGGACAGGGGGCGCGAGGCTACACCTTC
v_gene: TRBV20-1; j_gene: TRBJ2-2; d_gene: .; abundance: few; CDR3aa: CSARDSVSGELFF; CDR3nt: TGCAGTGCTAGAGATAGCGTTTCCGGGGAGCTGTTTTTT
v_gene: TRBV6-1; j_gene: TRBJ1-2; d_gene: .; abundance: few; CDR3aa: CASSGTGSPNYGYTF; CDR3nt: TGTGCCAGCAGTGGGACGGGATCTCCTAACTATGGCTACACCTTC
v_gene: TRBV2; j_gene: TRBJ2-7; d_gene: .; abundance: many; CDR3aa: CASSGRALYYEQYF; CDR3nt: TGTGCCAGCAGTGGTCGGGCTTTATACTACGAGCAGTACTTC
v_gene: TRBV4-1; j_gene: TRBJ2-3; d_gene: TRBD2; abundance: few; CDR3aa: CASSQSGTSGSTDTQYF; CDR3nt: TGTGCCAGCAGCCAATCGGGGACTAGCGGAAGCACAGATACGCAGTATTTT
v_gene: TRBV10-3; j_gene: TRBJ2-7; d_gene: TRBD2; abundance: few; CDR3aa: CAISEGREGLHEQYF; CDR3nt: TGTGCCATCAGTGAGGGGCGGGAGGGCCTCCACGAGCAGTACTTC
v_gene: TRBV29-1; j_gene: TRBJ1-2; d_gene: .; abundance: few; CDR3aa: CSVFRLQTGGYTF; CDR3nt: TGCAGCGTCTTCAGACTTCAGACGGGTGGCTACACCTTC
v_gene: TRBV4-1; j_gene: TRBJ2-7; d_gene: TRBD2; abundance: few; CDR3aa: CASSQHLLAGESYEQYF; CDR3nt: TGCGCCAGCAGCCAGCACCTACTAGCGGGAGAGTCCTACGAGCAGTACTTC
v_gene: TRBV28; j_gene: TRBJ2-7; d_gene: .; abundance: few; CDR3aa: CASSFPFYEQYF; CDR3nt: TGTGCCAGCAGTTTCCCATTCTACGAGCAGTACTTC
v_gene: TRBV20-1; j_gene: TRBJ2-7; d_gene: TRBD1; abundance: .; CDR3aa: CSAPDRPSGGQYF; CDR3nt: TGCAGTGCTCCGGACAGGCCCTCTGGGGGGCAGTACTTC
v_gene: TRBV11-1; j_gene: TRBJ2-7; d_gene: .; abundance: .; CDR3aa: CASSLFFADSLVDQYF; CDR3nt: TGTGCCAGCAGCTTATTTTTTGCGGACAGCCTAGTCGATCAGTACTTC
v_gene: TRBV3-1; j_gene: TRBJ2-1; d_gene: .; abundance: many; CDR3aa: CASSQASEQFF; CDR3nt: TGTGCCAGCAGCCAAGCGAGTGAGCAGTTCTTC
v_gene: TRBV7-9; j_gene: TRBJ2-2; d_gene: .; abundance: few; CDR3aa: CASSPRDGQKVVGGSSPGELFF; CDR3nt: TGTGCCAGCAGCCCACGGGACGGACAGAAGGTCGTAGGCGGGAGTTCCCCCGGGGAGCTGTTTTTT
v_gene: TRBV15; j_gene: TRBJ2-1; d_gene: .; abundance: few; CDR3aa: CATSLAGWDRFF; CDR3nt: TGTGCCACCAGCTTAGCTGGCTGGGATCGGTTCTTC
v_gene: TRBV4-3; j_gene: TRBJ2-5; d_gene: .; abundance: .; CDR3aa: CASSQDVWRTQETQYF; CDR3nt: TGCGCCAGCAGCCAAGATGTATGGCGGACTCAAGAGACCCAGTACTTC
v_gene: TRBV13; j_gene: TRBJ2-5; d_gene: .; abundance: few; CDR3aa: CASSARATQETQYF; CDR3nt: TGTGCCAGCAGCGCCCGGGCCACTCAAGAGACCCAGTACTTC
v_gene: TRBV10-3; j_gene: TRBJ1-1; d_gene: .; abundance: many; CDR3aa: CAISDAYGTEAFF; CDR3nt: TGTGCCATCAGTGACGCTTACGGGACTGAAGCTTTCTTT
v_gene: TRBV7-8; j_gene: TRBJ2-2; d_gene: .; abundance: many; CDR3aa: CASSFRRTGTGELFF; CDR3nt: TGTGCCAGCAGCTTTCGAAGGACGGGCACCGGGGAGCTGTTTTTT
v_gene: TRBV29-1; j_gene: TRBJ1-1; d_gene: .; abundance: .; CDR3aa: CSVQGVRNTEAFF; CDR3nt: TGCAGCGTCCAAGGGGTAAGAAACACTGAAGCTTTCTTT
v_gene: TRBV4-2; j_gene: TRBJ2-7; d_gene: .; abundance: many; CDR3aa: CASSQDRGEPYEQYF; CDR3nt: TGTGCCAGCAGCCAAGATAGGGGGGAGCCCTACGAGCAGTACTTC
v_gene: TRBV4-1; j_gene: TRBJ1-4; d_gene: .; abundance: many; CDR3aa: CASSSTGGTNEKLFF; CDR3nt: TGCGCCAGCAGCTCCACCGGGGGAACTAATGAAAAACTGTTTTTT
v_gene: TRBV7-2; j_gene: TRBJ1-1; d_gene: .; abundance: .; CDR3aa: CASSSDWNTEAFF; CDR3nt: TGTGCCAGCAGCTCTGACTGGAACACTGAAGCTTTCTTT
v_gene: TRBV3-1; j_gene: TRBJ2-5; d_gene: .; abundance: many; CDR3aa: CASSNREAQYF; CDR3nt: TGTGCCAGCAGCAACAGAGAAGCCCAGTACTTC
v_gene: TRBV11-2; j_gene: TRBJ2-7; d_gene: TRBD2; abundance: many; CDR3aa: CASSLDRLAGAHEQYF; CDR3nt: TGTGCCAGCAGCTTAGATCGACTAGCGGGAGCCCACGAGCAGTACTTC
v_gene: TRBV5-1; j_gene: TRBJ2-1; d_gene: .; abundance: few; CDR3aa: CASEAGYSSYNEQFF; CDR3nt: TGCGCCAGCGAGGCGGGATATAGCTCCTACAATGAGCAGTTCTTC
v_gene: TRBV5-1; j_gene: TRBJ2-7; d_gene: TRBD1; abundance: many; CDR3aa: CASGTGQGSYEQYF; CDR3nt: TGCGCCAGCGGGACGGGACAGGGATCGTACGAGCAGTACTTC
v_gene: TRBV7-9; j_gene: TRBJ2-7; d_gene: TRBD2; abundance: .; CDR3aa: CASNWGGYEQYF; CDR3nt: TGTGCCAGCAATTGGGGGGGATACGAGCAGTACTTC
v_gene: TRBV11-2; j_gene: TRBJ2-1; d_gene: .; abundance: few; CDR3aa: CASSQIGIEQFF; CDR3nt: TGTGCCAGCAGCCAAATCGGGATTGAGCAGTTCTTC
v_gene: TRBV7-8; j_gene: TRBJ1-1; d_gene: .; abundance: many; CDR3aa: CASSSRQDLNTEAFF; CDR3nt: TGTGCCAGCAGCTCTCGACAGGATTTGAACACTGAAGCTTTCTTT
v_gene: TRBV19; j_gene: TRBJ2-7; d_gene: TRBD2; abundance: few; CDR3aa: CASSYSGSSLYEQYF; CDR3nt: TGTGCCAGTAGTTATAGCGGGAGTTCCCTGTACGAGCAGTACTTC
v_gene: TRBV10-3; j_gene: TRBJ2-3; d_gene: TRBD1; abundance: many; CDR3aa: CAISEPELTGDTQYF; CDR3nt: TGTGCCATCAGTGAGCCGGAACTGACAGGGGATACGCAGTATTTT
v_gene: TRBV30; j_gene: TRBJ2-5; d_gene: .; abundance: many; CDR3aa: CAWINQETQYF; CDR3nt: TGTGCCTGGATCAACCAAGAGACCCAGTACTTC
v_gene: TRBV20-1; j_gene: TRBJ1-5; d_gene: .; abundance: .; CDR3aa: CSASNRPYSNQPQHF; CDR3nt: TGCAGTGCTAGCAACAGGCCTTATAGCAATCAGCCCCAGCATTTT
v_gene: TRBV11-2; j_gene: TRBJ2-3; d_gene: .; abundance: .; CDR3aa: CASSSITRRDTQYF; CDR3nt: TGTGCCAGCAGCTCCATTACCCGGAGGGATACGCAGTATTTT
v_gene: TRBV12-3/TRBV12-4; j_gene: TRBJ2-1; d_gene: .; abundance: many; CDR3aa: CASRPPDYNEQFF; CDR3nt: TGTGCCAGCAGGCCCCCGGATTACAATGAGCAGTTCTTC
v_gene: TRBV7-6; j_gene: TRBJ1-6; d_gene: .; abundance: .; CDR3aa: CASSPSGSNSPLHF; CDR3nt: TGTGCCAGCAGCCCCTCGGGGAGCAATTCACCCCTCCACTTT
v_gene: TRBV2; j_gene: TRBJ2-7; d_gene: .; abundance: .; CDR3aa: CASAQTGLTPLYEQYF; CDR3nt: TGTGCCAGCGCCCAGACCGGGCTCACCCCTCTCTACGAGCAGTACTTC
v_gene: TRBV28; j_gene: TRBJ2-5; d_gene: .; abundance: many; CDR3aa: CASSLTQYQETQYF; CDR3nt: TGTGCCAGCAGTTTAACACAGTACCAAGAGACCCAGTACTTC
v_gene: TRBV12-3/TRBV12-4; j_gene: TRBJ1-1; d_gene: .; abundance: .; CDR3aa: CASSYPRTEAFF; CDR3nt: TGTGCCAGCAGTTACCCTAGAACTGAAGCTTTCTTT
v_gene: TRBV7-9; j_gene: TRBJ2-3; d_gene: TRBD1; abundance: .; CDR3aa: CASSRRTGSADTQYF; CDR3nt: TGTGCCAGCAGTAGAAGGACAGGGAGTGCAGATACGCAGTATTTT
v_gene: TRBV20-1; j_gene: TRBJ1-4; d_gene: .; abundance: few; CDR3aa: CSANPTGRGEKLFF; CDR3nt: TGCAGTGCTAACCCCACAGGCCGGGGGGAAAAACTGTTTTTT
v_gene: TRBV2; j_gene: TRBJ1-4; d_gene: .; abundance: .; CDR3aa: CASSRAQGEKLFF; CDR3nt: TGTGCCAGCAGTAGGGCCCAGGGAGAAAAACTGTTTTTT
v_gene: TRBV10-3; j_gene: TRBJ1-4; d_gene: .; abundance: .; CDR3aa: CAISEAINEKLFF; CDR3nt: TGTGCCATCAGTGAGGCCATAAATGAAAAACTGTTTTTT
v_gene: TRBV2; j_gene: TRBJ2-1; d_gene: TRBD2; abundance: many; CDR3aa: CASSAGRADYEQFF; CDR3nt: TGTGCCAGCAGTGCCGGGAGGGCCGATTATGAGCAGTTCTTC
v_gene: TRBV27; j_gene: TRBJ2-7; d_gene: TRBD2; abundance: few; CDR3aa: CASRFSGSLYEQYF; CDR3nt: TGTGCCAGCAGATTTAGCGGGAGTTTATACGAGCAGTACTTC
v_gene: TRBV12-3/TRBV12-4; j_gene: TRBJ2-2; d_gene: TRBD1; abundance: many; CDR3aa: CASSHGQGGTGELFF; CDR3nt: TGTGCCAGCAGTCATGGACAGGGTGGGACCGGGGAGCTGTTTTTT